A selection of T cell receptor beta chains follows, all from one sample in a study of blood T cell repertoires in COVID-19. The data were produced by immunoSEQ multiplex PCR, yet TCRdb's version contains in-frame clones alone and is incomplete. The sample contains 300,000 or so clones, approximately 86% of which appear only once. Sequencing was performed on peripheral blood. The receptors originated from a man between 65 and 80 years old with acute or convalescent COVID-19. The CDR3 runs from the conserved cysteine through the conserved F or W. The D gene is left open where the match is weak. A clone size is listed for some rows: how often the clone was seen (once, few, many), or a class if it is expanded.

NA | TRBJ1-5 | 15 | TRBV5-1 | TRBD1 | CASRQGAVGNQPQHF | TGCGCCAGCAGGCAGGGGGCGGTTGGCAATCAGCCCCAGCATTTT
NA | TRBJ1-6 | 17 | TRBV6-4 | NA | CASISLNGVVYNSPLHF | TGTGCCAGCATCTCACTAAACGGGGTAGTCTATAATTCACCCCTCCACTTT
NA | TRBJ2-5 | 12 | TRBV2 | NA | CASSGRWETQYF | TGTGCCAGCTCAGGGCGGTGGGAGACCCAGTACTTC
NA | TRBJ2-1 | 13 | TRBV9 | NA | CASSGLSYNEQFF | TGTGCCAGCAGCGGACTTTCGTACAATGAGCAGTTCTTC
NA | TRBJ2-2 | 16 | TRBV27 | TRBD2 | CASRPQTSGGAGELFF | TGTGCCAGCAGGCCTCAGACTAGCGGGGGGGCCGGGGAGCTGTTTTTT
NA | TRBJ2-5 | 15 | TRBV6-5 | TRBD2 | CASSYLGAGQETQYF | TGTGCCAGCAGTTACCTCGGAGCGGGGCAAGAGACCCAGTACTTC
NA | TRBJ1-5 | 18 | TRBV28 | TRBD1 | CASSLFSDRVGLDQPQHF | TGTGCCAGCAGTCTATTTTCTGACAGGGTTGGCTTGGATCAGCCCCAGCATTTT
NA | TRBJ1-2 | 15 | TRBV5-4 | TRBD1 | CASSSYTGGAYGYTF | TGTGCCAGCAGCTCCTATACAGGGGGCGCGTATGGCTACACCTTC
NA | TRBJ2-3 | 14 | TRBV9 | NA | CASSLAFSTDTQYF | TGTGCCAGCAGCCTAGCGTTTAGCACAGATACGCAGTATTTT
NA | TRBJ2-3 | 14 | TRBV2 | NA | CASRRMRATDTQYF | TGTGCCAGCAGGAGGATGAGGGCCACAGATACGCAGTATTTT
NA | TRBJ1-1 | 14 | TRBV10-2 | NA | CASSRQEANTEAFF | TGCGCCAGCAGTAGGCAGGAGGCGAACACTGAAGCTTTCTTT
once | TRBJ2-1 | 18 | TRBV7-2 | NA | CASSQPGVWGLAVEEQFF | TGTGCCAGCAGCCAACCCGGGGTCTGGGGACTGGCGGTGGAAGAGCAGTTCTTC
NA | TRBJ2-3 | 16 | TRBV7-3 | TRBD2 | CASSLGAGDFTDTQYF | TGTGCCAGCAGCTTAGGAGCGGGGGACTTCACAGATACGCAGTATTTT
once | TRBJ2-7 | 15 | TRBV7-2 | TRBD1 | CASSLEWTGNYEQYF | TGTGCCAGCAGCTTAGAATGGACAGGGAACTACGAGCAGTACTTC
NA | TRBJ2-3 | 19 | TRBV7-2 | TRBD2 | CASSLAPVMAGVGTDTQYF | TGTGCCAGCAGCTTAGCGCCCGTGATGGCGGGAGTGGGCACAGATACGCAGTATTTT
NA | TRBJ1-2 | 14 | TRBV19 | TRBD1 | CASSGTAPYYGYTF | TGTGCCAGTAGCGGGACAGCACCCTACTATGGCTACACCTTC
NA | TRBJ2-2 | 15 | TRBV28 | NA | CASSPGGANTGELFF | TGTGCCAGCAGTCCAGGCGGGGCGAACACCGGGGAGCTGTTTTTT
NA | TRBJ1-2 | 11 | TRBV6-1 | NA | CASSEVIVHTF | TGTGCCAGCAGTGAAGTCATAGTCCACACCTTC